Described below is a single TCR beta chain sequence and its context. The data were produced by immunoSEQ multiplex PCR, yet TCRdb's version contains in-frame clones alone and is incomplete. Among over 95,000 clones listed, 91% were seen once. The sample comes from a study of OX40 agonist ivuxolimab in advanced cancers. CDR3 length: 16 amino acids. The J segment lost 2 bases and the V segment lost 2 bases, leaving 8 bases of the junction unmatched. Looked up from germline, CDR1 is MNHNY and CDR2 is SVGAGI (reference sequence). The clonotype originates from an adult with an advanced solid tumor such as melanoma, head and neck, liver or kidney cancer. J is TRBJ2-5 and V is TRBV6-6, with 7 bases aligning to TRBD1. The sequencing here drew on CD4+ or CD8+ T cells sorted from blood, taken in a trial of the OX40 agonist ivuxolimab. In DNA form, the CDR3 reads TGTGCCAGCAGTTACCTCCCAGGGGGTCGGCAAGAGACCCAGTACTTC. Its protein is CASSYLPGGRQETQYF.